This TCR beta chain was sequenced for a study of T cells in Graves' hyperthyroidism and ophthalmopathy. RNA transcripts served as the template for amplifying TCR beta CDR3 regions. Carried out on the TCR CDR3, a first-round RT-PCR used the HTBI primer set. TCRdb re-derived calls from the multiplex PCR reads in MiXCR, one entry per CDR3 protein. The data show roughly 500,000 distinct CDR3 sequences, around a quarter seen once. This CDR3 spans 12 amino acids. The V end was cut by 6 bases, the J end by 3 bases, with 9 bases between. This clonotype was counted at least ten times. The chain links TRBV12-3 or TRBV12-4 to TRBJ2-7; D is undetermined. Sequencing was done on a sample of blood. This TCR was recovered from a woman aged 30 to 39 with Graves' ophthalmopathy. The CDR3 nucleotides are TGTGCCAGCAGGGGCACCAACTACGAGCAGTACTTC. Its protein is CASRGTNYEQYF.